Sequencing of this T cell receptor beta chain was carried out in a study of patients and donors after allogeneic stem cell transplantation. TCRdb used MiXCR to reprocess the RT-PCR reads, holding one entry per CDR3 protein. The sample includes roughly 940,000 distinct CDR3 sequences, more than 15% of them seen just once. This clonotype has just a few counts. With 4 bases removed from V and 5 bases from J, the gap between germline ends came to 12 bases. The CDR3 loop spans 14 amino acids. Germline V gives CDR1 SEHNR, CDR2 FQNEAQ (reference sequence). This clonotype originated in a human donor who was either an allogeneic HSCT recipient or a stem cell or donor lymphocyte infusion donor (not recorded which). It is not recorded whose cells these are; they may come from a transplant donor. The sample consisted of blood, either unsorted or a sorted T cell fraction (not recorded which). The chain recombines TRBV7-9 with TRBJ2-1; D might be TRBD1 or TRBD2, each matching 5 bases. The chain's CDR3 is CASSSRDRDNEQFF. DNA for the CDR3: TGTGCCAGCAGCTCCCGGGACCGCGACAATGAGCAGTTCTTC. The whole variable domain, filled in from reference TRBV7-9 and TRBJ2-1, reads DTGVSQNPRHKITKRGQNVTFRCDPISEHNRLYWYRQTLGQGPEFLTYFQNEAQLEKSRLLSDRFSAERPKGSFSTLEIQRTEQGDSAMYLCASSSRDRDNEQFFGPGTRLTVL.